This TCR beta chain was retrieved from a study of blood T cell repertoires in COVID-19. The CDR3 runs 16 residues. CDR1 is LNHDA and CDR2 is SQIVND in the germline V gene (reference sequence). V shed 4 bases and J 8 bases; nucleotides not matched to a gene: 14. How the authors handled the data: It was from reference gene primer amplification that nucleated cell counts were estimated. Clones were read by immunoSEQ multiplex PCR, and TCRdb kept only the in-frame ones, dropping some. V, J and clone size reflect that table, while D and trimming were determined from the DNA. The sample shows roughly 260,000 clones, 87% of them seen only once.

The rearrangement joins TRBV19 to TRBJ1-5; the match to TRBD1 covers 7 bases. The TCR was taken from a woman between 50 and 59 years old who had recovered from COVID-19. Sequenced input: peripheral blood. Here the CDR3 DNA reads TGTGCCAGTAGTACAACGGACAGGCCGGTGGAAGAGCCCCAGCATTTT. Residues: CASSTTDRPVEEPQHF.